Listed below are T cell receptor beta chains from one sample, sequenced in a study of blood T cell repertoires in COVID-19. Only in-frame clones appear in the TCRdb table, and some are missing; sequencing was by immunoSEQ multiplex PCR. Of roughly 250,000 clones listed, about 91% are singletons. Sequencing used PBMCs or T cells enriched from blood (not recorded which). The receptors originated from a human donor in a cohort exposed to, infected with or recovered from COVID-19 (not recorded which). The donor label of this sample is uncertain. The CDR3 runs from the conserved cysteine through the conserved F or W. D genes are given only for firm matches. Size is stated for part of the rows, as once, few or many counts, or as a class when the clone is expanded.

v_gene,d_gene,abundance,j_gene,len,CDR3nt,CDR3aa
TRBV9,NA,NA,TRBJ1-4,15,TGTGCCAGCAGCTGGAGGGAAGGTACTAATGAAAAACTGTTTTTT,CASSWREGTNEKLFF
TRBV11-2,NA,once,TRBJ1-6,14,TGTGCCAGCAGCTTTGGGGATGACAGCTCACCCCTCCACTTT,CASSFGDDSSPLHF
TRBV6-6,NA,NA,TRBJ2-7,12,TGTGCCAGCAGGAAACAGGGTGGAGAGCAGTACTTC,CASRKQGGEQYF
TRBV5-1,NA,NA,TRBJ2-1,13,TGCGCCAGCAGCTTGGACGCGGGGTTTGAGCAGTTCTTC,CASSLDAGFEQFF
TRBV12-5,NA,NA,TRBJ1-1,12,TGTGCTAGCCTAAGCCGGGAAACAGAAGCTTTCTTT,CASLSRETEAFF
TRBV19,TRBD2,few,TRBJ2-3,16,TGTGCCACTTCCGGAGTAGCGGGGGGGCCAGGGTTTGGGCAGTATTTT,CATSGVAGGPGFGQYF
TRBV29-1,NA,once,TRBJ1-1,12,TGCAGCGTTCTGTCAGGGAACACTGAAGCTTTCTTT,CSVLSGNTEAFF
TRBV5-1,NA,once,TRBJ1-2,12,TGCGCCTCCCGCTACGGTAGCTATGGCTACACCTTC,CASRYGSYGYTF
TRBV14,NA,NA,TRBJ1-2,13,TGTGCCAGCAGCTCCCTCTTCTCTGATGGCTACACCTTC,CASSSLFSDGYTF
TRBV7-2,TRBD2,NA,TRBJ2-1,14,TGTGCCAGCAGCCCGGCGACTAGCGGGGGCCCCCGGTTCTTC,CASSPATSGGPRFF
TRBV20-1,NA,NA,TRBJ1-4,15,TGCAGTGCTAGTCTGGCCGTGGCAGGGAATGAAAAACTGTTTTTT,CSASLAVAGNEKLFF
TRBV19,TRBD1,NA,TRBJ1-1,14,TGTGCCAGTACTTCAGGGGGGATGAACACTGAAGCTTTCTTT,CASTSGGMNTEAFF
TRBV30,NA,NA,TRBJ2-2,12,TGTGCCTGGAATACGGGTGCCGGGGAGCTGTTTTTT,CAWNTGAGELFF
TRBV19,TRBD1,once,TRBJ1-1,14,TGTGCCAGTACCCCGACAGGGGTGAACACTGAAGCTTTCTTT,CASTPTGVNTEAFF
TRBV3-1/TRBV3-2,NA,NA,TRBJ1-1,12,TGTGCCAGCAGCCATCAGGGGTCGGAAGCTTTCTTT,CASSHQGSEAFF
TRBV5-1,NA,once,TRBJ1-4,13,TGCGCCAGCAGCGACGGAGTTAGCGAAAAACTGTTTTTT,CASSDGVSEKLFF
TRBV5-1,TRBD2,NA,TRBJ2-3,16,TGCGCCAGCAGCTTAGGGACTAGCGGTAGCACAGATACGCAGTATTTT,CASSLGTSGSTDTQYF
TRBV12-3/TRBV12-4,TRBD2,once,TRBJ2-1,12,TGTGCCGGGTCGCGGGGGTACAATGAGCAGTTCTTC,CAGSRGYNEQFF
TRBV6-5,NA,NA,TRBJ2-2,12,TGTGCCAGCAGTTTCGTTGCCGGGGAGCTGTTTTTT,CASSFVAGELFF
TRBV6-5,NA,NA,TRBJ2-7,14,TGTGCCAGCGCGATTACCGGGAGCTCCTACGAGCAGTACTTC,CASAITGSSYEQYF
TRBV27,NA,NA,TRBJ1-5,15,TGTGCCAGCAGACCCTGGGGGGGAAGCAATCAGCCCCAGCATTTT,CASRPWGGSNQPQHF
TRBV6-4,NA,NA,TRBJ1-5,19,TGTGCCAGTAGAAGTGAGGAACGCGGACAGCACCATAGCAATCAGCCCCAGCATTTT,CASRSEERGQHHSNQPQHF
TRBV3-1/TRBV3-2,NA,NA,TRBJ1-5,14,TGTGCCAGCACCCTTAGCGGTCTCAATCAGCCCCAGCATTTT,CASTLSGLNQPQHF
TRBV2,TRBD1,NA,TRBJ1-2,13,TGTGCCAGCATCCAACAGGGGATCTATGGCTACACCTTC,CASIQQGIYGYTF
TRBV29-1,TRBD1,NA,TRBJ2-7,14,TGCAGCGTTGCCGGCGGACAGGGGTCCTACGAGCAGTACTTC,CSVAGGQGSYEQYF
TRBV5-6,NA,NA,TRBJ1-2,15,TGTGCCAGCAGCCCCCCGTCTCAGGGCGGCTATGGCTACACCTTC,CASSPPSQGGYGYTF
TRBV9,NA,NA,TRBJ2-3,15,TGTGCCAGCAGCCCCTTCGGAGGATACACAGATACGCAGTATTTT,CASSPFGGYTDTQYF
TRBV5-1,NA,NA,TRBJ1-1,13,TGCGCCAGCAGCTTGACAGGGACCACTGAAGCTTTCTTT,CASSLTGTTEAFF
TRBV11-2,NA,NA,TRBJ1-1,14,TGTGCCAGCAGCTCACGGACAGCAGTGACTGAAGCTTTCTTT,CASSSRTAVTEAFF
TRBV5-4,TRBD2,NA,TRBJ2-3,16,TGTGCCAGCAGCTCCTCTAGCGGGGGAGGCACAGATACGCAGTATTTT,CASSSSSGGGTDTQYF
TRBV28,NA,NA,TRBJ1-5,12,TGTGCCAGCAGCCGTTATAATCAGCCCCAGCATTTT,CASSRYNQPQHF